The 3 T cell receptor beta chains below come from one sample, sequenced in a study of blood T cell repertoires in COVID-19 (dated by TCRdb to 2018 to 2020). The protocol used for the library was the immunoSEQ multiplex PCR assay. TCRdb stores this immuneACCESS table with in-frame sequences only. Part of the clones is absent; in the studies checked, under half of the shortfall reflects unresolved V genes, and no reason is known for the rest. This sample gives a few hundred thousand clones in total; around 86% of them show up just once. The biggest ten clones account for around 10% of the sample. Sequenced material: peripheral blood. These receptors all come from a man aged 35-49 years who had recovered from COVID-19.

CDR3 residues: CASSLRGTRPDTQYF. CDR3 bases: TGTGCCAGCAGTTTACGGGGTACCCGGCCAGATACGCAGTATTTT. The chain carries TRBV27 and TRBJ2-3; D might be TRBD2 (5 bases). Trimming took off 2 bases at V and 4 bases at J, with 13 bases between the two ends. The germline CDR1 and CDR2 sequences are MNHEY and SMNVEV (reference sequence). The CDR3 length is 15 residues.

The chain couples TRBV27 to TRBJ1-6; D not certain. Germline loops: CDR1 MNHEY, CDR2 SMNVEV (reference sequence). Between the trimmed V and J ends, which lost 6 bases and 3 bases, there was a span of 6 bases. The CDR3 loop spans 13 amino acids. CDR3 nucleotide sequence: TGTGCCAGCAGCCCAGACTATAATTCACCCCTCCACTTT. As protein: CASSPDYNSPLHF.

This clone appeared a few times. The CDR3 DNA reads as TGTGCCAGCAAGGCGGGCTCCTACGAGCAGTACTTC. Translation: CASKAGSYEQYF. This sequence joins TRBV2 and TRBJ2-7; tentatively, D is TRBD2 (5 bases). The V and J ends lost 7 bases and 0 bases respectively, with 7 bases between them. CDR3 length equals 12 residues. CDR1 and CDR2 from the germline V gene are SNHLY and FYNNEI.